The present entry profiles one T cell receptor beta chain with its context. The record originates from a study of blood T cells in healthy people across ages. PBMCs numbering at least 6 million were isolated per sample. Next came a second PCR, run for about 6 to 11 cycles, which used a sample-barcoded 5' primer along with a J-beta primer mix. TCRdb reprocessed the 5' RACE reads with MiXCR, giving one entry per CDR3 protein. Of fewer than 650,000 distinct CDR3 sequences in the sample, 27% were seen once. Another study also made use of these data, one on T cells of mothers and their children.

This receptor was obtained from a boy aged 2 to 10 in good health. Material for sequencing was blood.

Here the CDR3 DNA reads TGTGCCAGTGGGGCCCCCGGGACAGGGGAGAGGAGGCCTAATGAAAAACTGTTTTTT. Its protein is CASGAPGTGERRPNEKLFF. The gene calls are TRBV6-1 and TRBJ1-4, with TRBD1 matching 10 bases. The germline V gene has CDR1 MNHNS and CDR2 SASEGT. V gave up 9 bases and J gave up 3 bases; unmatched junction bases: 19. The CDR3 spans 19 residues.